One sample yielded the 27 T cell receptor beta chains listed below, sequenced in a study of CD8 T cells in ankylosing spondylitis. Each CDR3 protein gets one entry after TCRdb re-called the 5' RACE reads with MiXCR. This sample has 50,000 to 70,000 distinct CDR3 sequences; 6.2% occur once, and the top ten carry around 4.5%. What was sequenced was synovial fluid, either unsorted or a sorted T cell fraction (not recorded which). Receptors originate from a male donor with ankylosing spondylitis.

The V call is TRBV28, the J call TRBJ2-3; D gene ambiguous. The CDR3 length is 13 residues. Germline loops: CDR1 MDHEN, CDR2 SYDVKM. Trimming stripped 3 bases from V and 1 base from J, with 5 bases between. Written as DNA, the CDR3 is TGTGCCAGCAGTTTCCGGGGCACAGATACGCAGTATTTT. Encoded protein: CASSFRGTDTQYF.

V and J are TRBV4-1 and TRBJ1-3; D is undetermined. The length of the CDR3 is 15 residues. Germline assignment: CDR1 MGHRA and CDR2 YSYEKL. Trimming pared 1 base from V and 6 bases from J, leaving 13 bases between. As DNA, the CDR3 is TGCGCCAGCAGCCAAGGCCACACCGGACTAAACACCATATATTTT. Protein: CASSQGHTGLNTIYF.

This clonotype was seen ten or more times. The J gene is TRBJ2-1, the V gene TRBV7-2; a weak D match, TRBD2 (6 bases). The germline gives CDR1 SGHTA, CDR2 FQGNSA. Trimming cost V 7 bases and J 0 bases, with 16 bases left between them. This CDR3 has 16 amino acids. The CDR3 sequence: CASNFLGRSSYNEQFF. CDR3 DNA sequence: TGTGCCAGCAACTTCTTGGGGAGGAGCTCCTACAATGAGCAGTTCTTC.

This clonotype was observed many times. The J gene is TRBJ1-4, the V gene TRBV29-1; tentatively, D is TRBD1 (6 bases). Trimming left V 4 bases short and J 7 bases short, with 16 bases between. Germline V gene data show CDR1 as SQVTM and CDR2 as ANQGSEA. The CDR3 runs 14 residues. The DNA for the CDR3 is TGCAGCGTTGGGGCCCCGGGGGCGGGTGAAAAACTGTTTTTT. This sequence encodes CSVGAPGAGEKLFF.

The gene calls are TRBV20-1 and TRBJ2-3; 8 bases are a match to TRBD2. This CDR3 spans 12 amino acids. CDR1 DFQATT and CDR2 SNEGSKA come from the germline V gene (reference sequence). The DNA for the CDR3 is TGCAGCAATAGCGGGACGGGCGGTACGCAGTATTTT. Translating gives CSNSGTGGTQYF.

This clonotype was recorded many times. CDR3 sequence reads: CASSFGLVVYTQYF. CDR3 nucleotide sequence: TGTGCCAGCAGTTTTGGACTAGTGGTTTATACGCAGTATTTT. The V call is TRBV28, the J call TRBJ2-3; 7 nucleotides line up with TRBD2. With V trimmed by 3 bases and J by 7 bases, 7 bases remained unmatched. Germline lookup yields CDR1 MDHEN and CDR2 SYDVKM. This CDR3 contains 14 residues.

This clonotype was seen repeatedly, ten times or more. This chain links TRBV18 with TRBJ2-6; 9 bases are shared with TRBD1. Germline V gives CDR1 KGHSH, CDR2 LQKENI. CDR3 length: 17 amino acids. Losses at the gene ends were 1 base for V and 1 base for J; bases not matched to a gene: 2. This chain's CDR3 is CASSPQGQGSGANVLTF. The CDR3 bases are TGTGCCAGCTCACCACAGGGACAGGGTTCTGGGGCCAACGTCCTGACTTTC.

This clonotype was observed many times. The chain employs TRBV29-1 and TRBJ2-5; D unclear. The germline V and J ends were trimmed by 0 bases and 5 bases, with 10 bases remaining between them. The CDR3 contains 13 residues. Germline CDR1 SQVTM, CDR2 ANQGSEA. As DNA, the CDR3 is TGCAGCGTTGAAGATTTAGGGCGGGAGACCCAGTACTTC. It specifies CSVEDLGRETQYF.

This chain connects TRBV2 to TRBJ2-2; 7 bases line up with TRBD1. Germline CDR1 is SNHLY and CDR2 is FYNNEI. Trimming at V came to 9 bases and at J to 3 bases, leaving 10 bases not matched to a gene. This CDR3 is built from 15 residues. The CDR3 region has the DNA TGTGCCAGATCTTCCGGGACAGCAGACACCGGGGAGCTGTTTTTT. Translation gives CARSSGTADTGELFF.

This clonotype was counted many times. The V gene is TRBV18, the J gene TRBJ2-5; D unclear. The V gene's germline CDR1 is KGHSH and CDR2 LQKENI. V was pared by 5 bases and J by 1 base, with 20 bases between. CDR3 size: 17 residues. This CDR3 reads CASSGALDGRRQETQYF. The CDR3 bases are TGTGCCAGCTCAGGTGCCCTGGACGGACGACGCCAAGAGACCCAGTACTTC.

This clonotype was picked up many times. The chain links TRBV10-3 to TRBJ2-1; 7 positions agree with TRBD2. V was pared by 3 bases and J by 6 bases, with 11 bases of the junction left unmatched. Germline CDR1 reads ENHRY; CDR2 reads SYGVKD. CDR3 length: 16 residues. The CDR3 protein is CAISEEVGGSRNEQFF. The CDR3 DNA is TGTGCCATCAGTGAAGAAGTGGGCGGGAGCCGCAATGAGCAGTTCTTC.

Many counts were recorded for this clonotype. The J gene is TRBJ2-2, the V gene TRBV5-1; 9 nucleotides line up with TRBD2. The CDR3 loop spans 16 amino acids. With V trimmed by 0 bases and J by 7 bases, 7 bases remained unmatched. Per the germline V gene, CDR1 is SGHRS and CDR2 is YFSETQ. The CDR3: CASSLEGLATVGELFF. The DNA for the CDR3 is TGCGCCAGCAGCTTGGAGGGACTAGCCACGGTCGGGGAGCTGTTTTTT.

This clonotype was detected many times. The chain has TRBV12-3 or TRBV12-4 and TRBJ1-6; tentative D call: TRBD1 (6 bases). This CDR3 has 15 residues. V was shortened by 1 base and J by 6 bases, with 10 bases between the two germline ends. The CDR3 bases are TGTGCCAGCAGTTTAGGCGGCAGGGGTAATTCACCCCTCCACTTT. As protein: CASSLGGRGNSPLHF.

V usage is TRBV20-1 and J usage is TRBJ2-7; TRBD1 matches at 7 bases. The CDR3 spans 11 residues. The germline V gene has CDR1 DFQATT and CDR2 SNEGSKA (reference sequence). CDR3 DNA: TGCAGCCCCGGGACAGCCTACGAGCAGTACTTC. Translated: CSPGTAYEQYF.

The sample holds many counts of this clonotype. The V call is TRBV9, the J call TRBJ2-7, with D unclear. V was cut by 7 bases and J by 3 bases, with 20 bases left in between. Germline V gene lookup returns CDR1 SGDLS and CDR2 YYNGEE. This CDR3 spans 15 amino acids. This CDR3 reads CASGTSTHRFYEQYF. The CDR3 DNA reads TGTGCCAGCGGAACCAGTACGCACCGATTCTACGAGCAGTACTTC.

The chain uses TRBV6-2 or TRBV6-3 and TRBJ1-5; D unresolved. This CDR3 contains 17 residues. In germline, CDR1 is MNHEY, CDR2 SVGEGT. The ends were cut back, 6 bases at V and 3 bases at J, with 21 bases in the middle. CDR3 nucleotides: TGTGCCAGCAGCGCAACCCGGTGGCAGGCCAACAATCAGCCCCAGCATTTT. Translation: CASSATRWQANNQPQHF.

The chain employs TRBV5-1 and TRBJ2-1; TRBD2 agrees at 12 bases. V trimming: 3 bases; J trimming: 8 bases; junction bases outside the gene matches: 6. Germline V gene sequence: CDR1 SGHRS, CDR2 YFSETQ. This CDR3 has 15 residues. CDR3 in DNA: TGCGCCAGCAGCTCGGGACTAGCGGGCAGTGATGAGCAGTTCTTC. Protein sequence: CASSSGLAGSDEQFF.

This clonotype was observed at least ten times. The chain couples TRBV5-5 to TRBJ1-6; no clear D gene. Trimming took off 5 bases at V and 5 bases at J, with 17 bases between the two ends. The CDR3 consists of 16 residues. From germline, CDR1 is SGHKS and CDR2 YYEKEE (reference sequence). This CDR3 reads CASSLRMRTNNSPLHF. The CDR3 DNA follows: TGTGCCAGCAGTCTCCGGATGCGGACCAATAATTCACCCCTCCACTTT.

This clonotype was found many times. This sequence joins TRBV19 and TRBJ2-2; D unclear. The V and J ends lost 4 bases and 5 bases respectively, with 11 bases between them. Germline assignment: CDR1 LNHDA and CDR2 SQIVND (reference sequence). The CDR3 consists of 14 residues. CDR3 coding DNA: TGTGCCAGTAGTACCTACCGATTAACCGGGGAGCTGTTTTTT. This encodes CASSTYRLTGELFF. The variable domain in full, completed from reference TRBV19 and TRBJ2-2, reads DGGITQSPKYLFRKEGQNVTLSCEQNLNHDAMYWYRQDPGQGLRLIYYSQIVNDFQKGDIAEGYSVSREKKESFPLTVTSAQKNPTAFYLCASSTYRLTGELFFGEGSRLTVL.

This clonotype turned up a few times. In nucleotides, the CDR3 is TGTGCCAGCAGCTCGATCCGGACTGGTCGACTTTACAATGAGCAGTTCTTC. Residues: CASSSIRTGRLYNEQFF. The chain is built from TRBV11-2 and TRBJ2-1, with D maybe TRBD2 (5 bases). The V gene's germline CDR1 is SGHAT and CDR2 FQNNGV. Trimming stripped 4 bases from V and 4 bases from J, with 20 bases between. The CDR3 extends over 17 amino acids.

In its sample, this clonotype was seen many times. The CDR3 loop is CASSQGLAVLLAKNIQYF. For the CDR3, the DNA is TGTGCCAGCAGCCAGGGACTAGCGGTCCTTCTAGCCAAAAACATTCAGTACTTC. The chain joins TRBV28 to TRBJ2-4; 11 nucleotides line up with TRBD2. The V gene's germline CDR1 is MDHEN and CDR2 SYDVKM. Trimming at V came to 6 bases and at J to 0 bases, leaving 10 bases not matched to a gene. This CDR3 has 18 residues.

This clonotype occurred many times. This chain uses TRBV7-3 with TRBJ2-1; D ambiguous. From germline, CDR1 is SGHTA and CDR2 FQGTGA. The CDR3 spans 15 residues. Between the trimmed V and J ends, which lost 5 bases and 0 bases, there was a span of 11 bases. Written as DNA, the CDR3 is TGTGCCAGCAGCCCTATTGGCAGCTCCTACAATGAGCAGTTCTTC. Translation gives CASSPIGSSYNEQFF.

The chain uses TRBV4-3 and TRBJ2-3; 7 nucleotides align to TRBD1. V trimming: 0 bases; J trimming: 5 bases; junction bases outside the gene matches: 8. Looked up from germline, CDR1 is LGHNA and CDR2 is YSLEER. This CDR3 region has 16 residues. Here the CDR3 DNA reads TGCGCCAGCAGCCAAGACGCGACAGGGAACGGAGATACGCAGTATTTT. Translating gives CASSQDATGNGDTQYF.

This clonotype was seen just once. CDR3 bases: TGTGCCAGCAGCGTAGAGGCTTCTGTCCCGCCGCGTAGAGAGCAGTACTTC. Protein sequence: CASSVEASVPPRREQYF. The chain carries TRBV9 and TRBJ2-7; no clear D. Germline CDR1 is SGDLS and CDR2 is YYNGEE. V was clipped by 0 bases and J by 7 bases, with 23 bases between them. The CDR3 is made up of 17 amino acids. Looking up the rest from reference TRBV9 and TRBJ2-7 gives the full variable domain: DSGVTQTPKHLITATGQRVTLRCSPRSGDLSVYWYQQSLDQGLQFLIQYYNGEERAKGNILERFSAQQFPDLHSELNLSSLELGDSALYFCASSVEASVPPRREQYFGPGTRLTVT.

In this sample, this clonotype turned up a few times. The J gene is TRBJ2-2, the V gene TRBV12-3 or TRBV12-4, with D tentatively TRBD1 (6 bases). V was pared by 5 bases and J by 0 bases, with 10 bases between. This CDR3 spans 15 amino acids. The CDR3 spells CASSAWTANTGELFF. The CDR3 coding sequence is TGTGCCAGCAGTGCTTGGACAGCGAACACCGGGGAGCTGTTTTTT.

This clonotype was counted at least ten times. The V and J genes are TRBV12-3 or TRBV12-4 and TRBJ2-5; D is uncertain. CDR3 length: 12 residues. V gave up 2 bases and J gave up 5 bases, with 6 bases separating them. CDR3 in amino acids: CASSLKVETQYF. As DNA, the CDR3 is TGTGCCAGCAGTTTAAAGGTGGAGACCCAGTACTTC.

This clonotype was counted a few times. The chain has TRBV2 and TRBJ1-2; 10 nucleotides line up with TRBD1. Germline V gene lookup returns CDR1 SNHLY and CDR2 FYNNEI. The CDR3 spans 11 residues. V trimming: 8 bases; J trimming: 6 bases; junction bases outside the gene matches: 0. The chain's CDR3 is CASGTGDGYTF. The CDR3, as DNA: TGTGCCAGCGGGACAGGGGATGGCTACACCTTC.